These T cell receptor beta chains were read from a single sample in a study of siplizumab effects on memory and regulatory T cells. Produced via immunoSEQ multiplex PCR; TCRdb's table is partial and in-frame only. The table includes fewer than 60,000 clones, over 90% detected once. Sequencing input: CD8+ T cells sorted from blood. The receptors stem from a human donor in good health. The CDR3 runs from the conserved cysteine through the conserved F or W.

>TRBV19
CASTTVYSNQPQHF
>TRBV27
CASSLSISQNTEAFF
>TRBV27
CASRAAVLGNNEQFF
>TRBV28
CASSHRTDPYGYTF
>TRBV5-8
CASSIGQNSNQPQHF
>TRBV7-8
CASSLHVGVYEQYF
>TRBV29-1
CSVVARGRETQYF
>TRBV27
CASSLSGQPYEQYF
>TRBV7-8
CASSPTRETVDEQFF
>TRBV14
CASSQEFGLGLAEYEQYF
>TRBV15
CATSSPEGGNTIYF
>TRBV9
CASSVEVNEQFF
>TRBV10-3
CAISESHGGEQYF
>TRBV7-6
CASSPLAERQETQYF
>TRBV11-1
CASSLGSGAGDQPQHF
>TRBV5-5
CASSLGTGLTYEQYF
>TRBV11-2
CASRSTGTSIDEQYF
>TRBV9
CASSVATDYEQYF
>TRBV28
CASRSWTRNQPQHF
>TRBV5-4
CASSLKGLNTEAFF
>TRBV5-1
CASSSGDTQYF
>TRBV7-6
CASSEVSTVEKLFF
>TRBV7-9
CASSRVSDQPQHF